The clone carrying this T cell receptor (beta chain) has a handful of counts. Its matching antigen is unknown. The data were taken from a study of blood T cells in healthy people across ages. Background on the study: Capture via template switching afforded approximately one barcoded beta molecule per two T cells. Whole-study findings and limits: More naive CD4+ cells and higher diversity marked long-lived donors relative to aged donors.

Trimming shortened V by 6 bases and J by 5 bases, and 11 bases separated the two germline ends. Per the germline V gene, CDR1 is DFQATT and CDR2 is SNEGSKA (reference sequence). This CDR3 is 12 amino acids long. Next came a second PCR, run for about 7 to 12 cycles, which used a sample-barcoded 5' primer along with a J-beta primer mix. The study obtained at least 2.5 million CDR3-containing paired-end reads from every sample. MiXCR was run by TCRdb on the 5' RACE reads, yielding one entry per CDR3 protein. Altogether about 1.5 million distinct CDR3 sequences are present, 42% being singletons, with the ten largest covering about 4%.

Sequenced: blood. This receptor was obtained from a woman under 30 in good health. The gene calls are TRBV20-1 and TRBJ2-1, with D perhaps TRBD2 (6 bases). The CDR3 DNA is TGCAGTGCGGAGGGACTCCACAATGAGCAGTTCTTC. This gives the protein CSAEGLHNEQFF.